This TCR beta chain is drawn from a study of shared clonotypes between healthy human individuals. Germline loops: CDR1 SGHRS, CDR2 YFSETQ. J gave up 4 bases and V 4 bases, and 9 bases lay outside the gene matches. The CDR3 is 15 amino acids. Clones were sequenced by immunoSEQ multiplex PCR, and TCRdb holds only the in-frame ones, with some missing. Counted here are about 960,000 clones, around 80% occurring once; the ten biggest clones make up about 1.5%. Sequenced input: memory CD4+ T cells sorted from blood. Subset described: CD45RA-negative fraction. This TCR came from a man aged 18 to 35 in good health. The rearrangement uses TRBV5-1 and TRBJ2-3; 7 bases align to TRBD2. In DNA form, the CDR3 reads TGCGCCAGCAGCGAAGGCGGGAGTATGGCAGATACGCAGTATTTT. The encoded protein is CASSEGGSMADTQYF.